This T cell receptor (beta chain) was recorded in a study of radiotherapy plus CTLA-4 blockade in lung cancer. Study context: Objective responses emerged in about 20% of patients, and 25% to 40% attained disease control. Study findings and constraints: Early blood T cell clone dynamics reportedly forecast response best, with interferon-beta. Expansion of tumor-derived TCR clones was observed in blood after radiotherapy plus ipilimumab.

Using immunoSEQ multiplex PCR, the repertoire was profiled, and TCRdb retains in-frame clones only, with some absent. The sample yields 78,000 or so clones, around 86% seen once. Germline-derived CDR1 and CDR2 are WSHSY and SAAADI. This CDR3 is built from 13 residues. V was pared by 2 bases and J by 5 bases, with 9 bases between. CTLA-4 blockade with ipilimumab, together with focal radiation, was given to patients with chemo-refractory metastatic non-small-cell lung cancer. A word on this clone: Antigen specificity is unknown.

Material: peripheral blood, obtained from a patient treated with radiotherapy plus ipilimumab. The TCR comes from a human donor with non-small cell lung cancer who had stable disease on radiotherapy plus ipilimumab. The chain carries TRBV10-2 and TRBJ1-2; D ambiguous. CDR3 sequence (DNA): TGCGCCAGCAGTGAGACGGCTGATTATGGCTACACCTTC. It is translated as CASSETADYGYTF.